These 6 T cell receptor beta chains share one sample of origin, sequenced in a study of OX40 agonist ivuxolimab in advanced cancers. Sequencing used immunoSEQ multiplex PCR; TCRdb keeps in-frame clones, though not all of them. The sample lists some 52,000 clones, approximately 92% occurring once. Sequenced material: CD4+ or CD8+ T cells sorted from blood, taken in a trial of the OX40 agonist ivuxolimab. These receptors were obtained from an adult with an advanced solid tumor such as melanoma, head and neck, liver or kidney cancer.

DNA of the CDR3: TGTGCCAGCAGCTTAGCAGTCTATGGCTACACCTTC. It is translated as CASSLAVYGYTF. The gene calls are TRBV7-9 and TRBJ1-2; D is ambiguous. The CDR3 loop spans 12 amino acids. Germline CDR1 SEHNR, CDR2 FQNEAQ (reference sequence). The ends were cut back, 0 bases at V and 4 bases at J, with 3 bases in the middle.

The chain couples TRBV11-3 to TRBJ2-5, with a tentative D call TRBD1 (6 bases). Between the trimmed V and J ends, which lost 5 bases and 4 bases, there was a span of 17 bases. CDR1 is SGHNT and CDR2 is YENEEA in the germline V gene. The CDR3 runs 15 residues. As DNA, the CDR3 is TGTGCCAGCAGCCCGAGGGACACCGTGGGAGAGACCCAGTACTTC. Translated, it gives CASSPRDTVGETQYF.

The genes are TRBV11-2 and TRBJ2-2; D not resolved. This CDR3 has 14 residues. Germline values: CDR1 SGHAT, CDR2 FQNNGV. V shed 1 base and J shed 5 bases, with 8 bases lying between them. As DNA, the CDR3 is TGTGCCAGCAGCTTAGCGCTGGGGACCGGGGAGCTGTTTTTT. Residues: CASSLALGTGELFF.

The J gene is TRBJ1-2, the V gene TRBV13, with 8 bases identical to TRBD1. V gave up 7 bases and J gave up 4 bases; unmatched junction bases: 8. The length of the CDR3 is 14 residues. CDR1 and CDR2 from the germline V gene are PRHDT and FYEKMQ (reference sequence). This chain's CDR3 is CASNFRGRIYGYTF. The CDR3 DNA reads TGTGCCAGCAATTTCAGGGGGCGCATCTATGGCTACACCTTC.

The genes are TRBV9 and TRBJ2-7; no clear D gene. With 3 bases removed from V and 4 bases from J, the gap between germline ends came to 11 bases. This CDR3 contains 13 residues. Germline values: CDR1 SGDLS, CDR2 YYNGEE. The DNA of the CDR3 is TGTGCCAGCAGCGCTGGTGGCCCTTACGAGCAGTACTTC. Translated: CASSAGGPYEQYF.

The chain employs TRBV7-8 and TRBJ2-7; 9 bases fit TRBD2. V shed 0 bases and J 7 bases; nucleotides not matched to a gene: 10. This CDR3 has 16 residues. CDR1 and CDR2 (germline): SGHVS, FQNEAQ. CDR3 loop: CASSLALAGAPGEQYF. The CDR3 nucleotides are TGTGCCAGCAGCTTAGCTTTAGCGGGAGCCCCGGGGGAGCAGTACTTC.